This T cell receptor beta chain derives from a study of blood T cell repertoires in COVID-19. Study-wide background: COVID-19 samples collected from the United States, Italy and Spain covered acute and convalescent phases. From T cells, B-cell-depleted T cells, or PBMCs came the material, which was cDNA or gDNA.

Trimming removed 4 bases from V and 4 bases from J; junction bases left unmatched: 7. Germline assignment: CDR1 SGHKS and CDR2 YYEKEE (reference sequence). The CDR3 contains 15 residues. Original analysis: Counts of nucleated cells, estimated from reference gene primer amplification, were obtained. Some clones are missing from TCRdb's copy, which holds only in-frame ones; the method was immunoSEQ multiplex PCR. V, J and clone size reflect that table, while D and trimming were determined from the DNA. The sample records about 59,000 clones, 70% to 80% being singletons. The material sequenced was peripheral blood. This clonotype originated in a man at least 80 years old with acute or convalescent COVID-19. The V call is TRBV5-5, the J call TRBJ1-2, with 10 nucleotides matching TRBD1. The CDR3 region is CASSREGQGGYGYTF. The CDR3 nucleotides are TGTGCCAGCAGCCGAGAAGGACAGGGGGGCTATGGCTACACCTTC.